The T cell receptor (beta chain) described here comes from a study of T cell responses to AZD1222 COVID-19 vaccine. The CDR3 runs 16 residues. CDR1 is WNHNN, CDR2 SYGVQD, per germline (reference sequence). J lost 3 bases, V lost 4 bases, and 7 bases had no gene match. The data were produced by immunoSEQ multiplex PCR, yet TCRdb's version contains in-frame clones alone and is incomplete. This sample yields approximately 180,000 clones, of which approximately 92% are seen a single time; 2.6% belongs to the top ten. Comments on this clone: Its antigen is unidentified.

The study, taken as a whole, reports: Donors, mostly white British, included more females; clonal diversity was possibly underestimated. Once two AZD1222 doses were given, Spike-specific TCR breadth and depth went up.

The source of this sequence is an adult in good health. Sequenced material: peripheral blood, taken on day 0 of AZD1222 vaccination. The chain has TRBV10-1 and TRBJ2-7; TRBD2 matches 12 bases. The CDR3 DNA is TGCGCCAGCAGTGTCGGGCTAGCGGGAGGGATCTACGAGCAGTACTTC. Amino acids: CASSVGLAGGIYEQYF.